The 28 T cell receptor beta chains reported below all come from one sample, sequenced in a study of T cells in women clearing cervical HPV infection. Only in-frame clones appear in the TCRdb table, and some are missing; sequencing was by immunoSEQ multiplex PCR. With approximately 30,000 clones in the sample, the ten largest clones hold roughly 15%. The specimen was blood buffy coat. Receptor source: a woman aged 18 to 75 with a cervical HPV16 infection that either progressed to CIN3+ or cleared (not recorded which).

Regarding this clone: Read data end 3 residues before the CDR3 end; the end is taken from the germline J gene. V usage is TRBV5-4 and J usage is TRBJ2-5, with TRBD2 matching over 7 bases. Germline CDR1 and CDR2: SGHNT and YYREEE (reference sequence). V lost 5 bases and J lost 0; bases outside the gene matches: 10. There are 16 residues in the CDR3. CDR3 DNA (partial): TGTGCCAGCAGAGTCTTCCAGGGACTATACCAAGAGACC. As protein: CASRVFQGLYQET. The whole CDR3 sequence reads CASRVFQGLYQETQYF.

On this clone itself: The CDR3 is cut off 3 residues early in the read; its end comes from the germline J gene. The chain joins TRBV19 to TRBJ2-6; D is ambiguous. V lost 5 bases to trimming and J lost 2 bases, with 16 bases between them. The germline V gene encodes CDR1 LNHDA and CDR2 SQIVND (reference sequence). The CDR3 has 17 amino acids. CDR3 in amino acids: CASSPPLVLPGANVLTF. The covered CDR3 bases are TGTGCCAGTAGTCCCCCCTTAGTACTGCCTGGGGCCAACGTC.

As concerns this clone: The read ends 3 residues before the CDR3 terminus; that terminus is restored from the germline J gene. The chain carries TRBV12-5 and TRBJ2-7, with 7 bases lining up with TRBD1. V trimming: 5 bases; J trimming: 5 bases; junction bases outside the gene matches: 9. The germline V gene encodes CDR1 LGHNT and CDR2 FRNRAP. This CDR3 has 14 residues. The CDR3 bases that were read are TGTGCTAGTGGTCCCAGGGGGTTTCTCGACGAG. This encodes CASGPRGFLDE. The complete CDR3 reads CASGPRGFLDEQYF.

With respect to this clone: The read terminates 3 residues ahead of where the CDR3 ends, so the germline J gene completes it. The chain carries TRBV7-8 and TRBJ1-1, with TRBD1 identical over 8 bases. This CDR3 spans 16 amino acids. The V and J ends lost 5 bases and 0 bases, in that order; junction bases with no gene match: 8. Per the germline V gene, CDR1 is SGHVS and CDR2 is FQNEAQ. The CDR3 region is CASSKDRVLMNTEAFF. CDR3 bases read: TGTGCCAGCAGCAAGGACAGGGTGCTCATGAACACTGAA.

On this clone: The read terminates 3 residues before the CDR3 end, so the remaining end is supplied by the germline J gene. The V call is TRBV19, the J call TRBJ1-2, with D perhaps TRBD1 (6 bases). The ends were cut back, 7 bases at V and 7 bases at J, with 13 bases in the middle. The CDR3 length is 12 residues. The germline gives CDR1 LNHDA, CDR2 SQIVND (reference sequence). The CDR3 region is CASTETGRGYTF. The part of the CDR3 DNA that was read is TGTGCCAGTACCGAGACAGGCCGTGGC. The full variable domain, in which reference TRBV19 and TRBJ1-2 provide the parts outside the CDR3, is DGGITQSPKYLFRKEGQNVTLSCEQNLNHDAMYWYRQDPGQGLRLIYYSQIVNDFQKGDIAEGYSVSREKKESFPLTVTSAQKNPTAFYLCASTETGRGYTFGSGTRLTVV.

To note about this clone: The read falls 3 residues short of the CDR3 end, and the missing part is taken from the germline J gene. The rearrangement joins TRBV19 to TRBJ2-1; D call uncertain. V was pared by 5 bases and J by 0 bases, with 8 bases between. This CDR3 has 14 amino acids. CDR1 is LNHDA, CDR2 SQIVND, per germline (reference sequence). CDR3 sequence reads: CASSYSSSYNEQFF. The sequenced CDR3 bases are TGTGCCAGTAGTTACAGTAGCTCCTACAATGAG.

As concerns this clone: The read is 3 residues too short to cover the CDR3 end, so that end is filled in from the germline J gene. The chain employs TRBV7-9 and TRBJ2-3, with 9 bases fitting TRBD1. The CDR3 is made up of 15 amino acids. CDR1 SEHNR and CDR2 FQNEAQ come from the germline V gene (reference sequence). V lost 1 base, J lost 4 bases, and 3 bases stayed unmatched. The covered CDR3 bases are TGTGCCAGCAGCTTAGGGGACAGGGAACCAGATACG. Translating it yields CASSLGDREPDT. The CDR3 in its entirety is CASSLGDREPDTQYF. The full variable domain, with the rest looked up from reference TRBV7-9 and TRBJ2-3, is DTGVSQNPRHKITKRGQNVTFRCDPISEHNRLYWYRQTLGQGPEFLTYFQNEAQLEKSRLLSDRFSAERPKGSFSTLEIQRTEQGDSAMYLCASSLGDREPDTQYFGPGTRLTVL.

About this clone: The CDR3 extends 3 residues past the end of the read, so its final part is completed from the germline J gene. The V call is TRBV6-2 or TRBV6-3, the J call TRBJ2-7, with 9 positions matching TRBD1. The germline V gene has CDR1 MNHEY and CDR2 SVGEGT. The CDR3 is made up of 15 amino acids. With 5 bases clipped from V and 4 bases from J, the junction kept 9 bases outside the gene matches. The CDR3 DNA, read in part, is TGTGCCAGCAGTAAGGACAGGGGCCATATATACGAG. As protein: CASSKDRGHIYE. The full CDR3 sequence reads CASSKDRGHIYEQYF.

Concerning this clone: The read halts 3 residues ahead of the CDR3 end, with the missing end drawn from the germline J gene. The V and J genes are TRBV7-8 and TRBJ2-1; D uncertain. The V end lost 1 base, the J end lost 6 bases, and 10 bases lay between the germline ends. Germline V gives CDR1 SGHVS, CDR2 FQNEAQ. The CDR3 totals 14 residues. The sequenced part of the CDR3 DNA is TGTGCCAGCAGCTTAGAAGGAAGGGTCAATGAG. This gives the protein CASSLEGRVNE. The whole CDR3 protein reads CASSLEGRVNEQFF.

With regard to this clone: One end of the junction is discordant with germline, which a read error may explain. Read sequence stops 3 residues before the CDR3 end, and the germline J gene provides the missing end. This sample also contains other DNA sequences that code for the same CDR3. The chain couples TRBV4-2 to TRBJ1-3; 9 bases are a match to TRBD1. CDR3 length equals 15 residues. Germline V lookup: CDR1 LGHNA, CDR2 YNFKEQ. The DNA read from the CDR3 is TGCGCCAGCAGCTCTTACAGGGGGCTTGGAAACACC. Protein sequence: CASSSYRGLGNT. The entire CDR3 is CASSSYRGLGNTIYF.

On this clone itself: The read terminates 3 residues ahead of where the CDR3 ends, so the germline J gene completes it. The V gene is TRBV5-5, the J gene TRBJ1-2, with D uncertain. The CDR3 covers 15 residues. Germline V lookup: CDR1 SGHKS, CDR2 YYEKEE (reference sequence). The CDR3 sequence: CASSQRPAATYDYTF. The CDR3 bases that were read are TGTGCCAGCAGCCAAAGACCAGCGGCTACCTACGAC.

Details on this clone: The read ends 3 residues shy of where the CDR3 ends; the end is completed using the germline J gene. The rearrangement links TRBV7-3 to TRBJ2-2, with D possibly being TRBD1 (6 bases). The CDR3 runs to 13 residues. Germline-derived CDR1 and CDR2 are SGHTA and FQGTGA. V shed 4 bases and J shed 6 bases, with 9 bases lying between them. CDR3 sequence reads: CASSSTGPGELFF. CDR3 bases read: TGTGCCAGCAGCTCGACAGGTCCCGGGGAG.

About this clone: At one end, the junction sequence differs from germline, possibly due to a read error. The same CDR3 is also encoded by other DNA sequences in this sample. The part of the CDR3 DNA that was read is TGTGCCAGTAGTCGCAAAGCGTTGTCGGACAGGGGCGCAGGAAACACG. It codes for CASSRKALSDRGAGNT. The CDR3 reads in full as CASSRKALSDRGAGNTIYF. V gene TRBV19 combines with J gene TRBJ1-3; 9 bases match TRBD1. Sequencing ends 3 residues short of the CDR3 end; the germline J gene provides the rest. CDR3 length: 19 amino acids. CDR1 and CDR2 (germline): LNHDA, SQIVND (reference sequence).

Points on this clone: The read falls 3 residues short of the CDR3 end, and the missing part is taken from the germline J gene. V and J are TRBV7-3 and TRBJ2-3; 10 bases agree with TRBD2. Germline assignment: CDR1 SGHTA and CDR2 FQGTGA. J gave up 3 bases and V 5 bases, and 11 bases lay outside the gene matches. The CDR3 loop spans 17 amino acids. The sequenced CDR3 bases are TGTGCCAGCAGCATTCGACTAGCGGGCGACCTAACAGATACG. Residues: CASSIRLAGDLTDT. The entire CDR3 protein is CASSIRLAGDLTDTQYF.

In regard to this clone: The CDR3 is cut off 3 residues early in the read; its end comes from the germline J gene. The rearrangement links TRBV12-3 or TRBV12-4 to TRBJ2-7; 7 nucleotides match TRBD1. The CDR3 extends over 15 amino acids. Unmatched junction bases numbered 5, after V lost 3 bases and J lost 0 bases. The CDR3 protein is CASSLEAGGSYEQYF. CDR3 DNA, as far as it was read: TGTGCCAGCAGTTTGGAGGCAGGGGGCTCCTACGAG.

In the case of this clone: The sequenced fragment ends 3 residues before the CDR3 boundary, so the rest is inferred from the germline J gene. The J gene is TRBJ2-2, the V gene TRBV20-1; no definite D call. The CDR3 runs 13 residues. Germline CDR1 reads DFQATT; CDR2 reads SNEGSKA (reference sequence). The DNA read from the CDR3 is TGCAGTATCTTGGGCGAATATAATTCACCG. Its protein is CSILGEYNSP. The full CDR3 reads CSILGEYNSPLFF.

Notes on this clone: The read terminates 3 residues ahead of where the CDR3 ends, so the germline J gene completes it. The V call is TRBV20-1, the J call TRBJ2-7; TRBD2 aligns across 8 bases. The germline gives CDR1 DFQATT, CDR2 SNEGSKA (reference sequence). The length of the CDR3 is 15 residues. J was trimmed by 2 bases and V by 2 bases; bases with no gene match: 8. CDR3: CSARPLAGRTYEQYF. The covered CDR3 bases are TGCAGTGCTAGACCCCTAGCGGGCCGGACCTACGAG.

In the case of this clone: The sequence runs out 3 residues before the end of the CDR3; the remainder is reconstructed from the germline J gene. The chain links TRBV4-2 to TRBJ1-5; D not resolved. The length of the CDR3 is 16 residues. V was pared by 1 base and J by 1 base, with 11 bases between. Germline V lookup: CDR1 LGHNA, CDR2 YNFKEQ. CDR3 DNA, as far as it was read: TGTGCCAGCAGCCAAGGGCTGTTTGAGAGCAATCAGCCC. Translating gives CASSQGLFESNQP. The whole CDR3 sequence reads CASSQGLFESNQPQHF.

On this clone: The CDR3 extends 3 residues past the end of the read, so its final part is completed from the germline J gene. The J gene is TRBJ1-4, the V gene TRBV18; no definite D call. The CDR3 length is 17 residues. The germline gives CDR1 KGHSH, CDR2 LQKENI. V lost 0 bases and J 0 bases, leaving 11 bases between the germline ends. This CDR3 reads CASSPPNRLATNEKLFF. The CDR3 bases that were read are TGTGCCAGCTCACCACCGAACCGACTAGCAACTAATGAAAAA. The full variable domain, rest sourced from reference TRBV18 and TRBJ1-4, is NAGVMQNPRHLVRRRGQEARLRCSPMKGHSHVYWYRQLPEEGLKFMVYLQKENIIDESGMPKERFSAEFPKEGPSILRIQQVVRGDSAAYFCASSPPNRLATNEKLFFGSGTQLSVL.

On this clone itself: The read halts 3 residues ahead of the CDR3 end, with the missing end drawn from the germline J gene. This chain connects TRBV28 to TRBJ1-4, with D unclear. The CDR3 contains 15 residues. Trimming cost V 6 bases and J 0 bases, with 11 bases left between them. CDR1 and CDR2 from the germline V gene are MDHEN and SYDVKM. The CDR3 DNA, read in part, is TGTGCCAGCAGATCCCCCAGTGCAACTAATGAAAAA. It codes for CASRSPSATNEK. The whole CDR3 sequence is CASRSPSATNEKLFF.

CDR3 sequence reads: CASSLGLAGANVLTF. CDR3 DNA (partial): TGTGCCAGCAGCTTAGGTCTAGCTGGGGCCAACGTC. J is TRBJ2-6 and V is TRBV7-2; no firm D call. The read finishes 3 residues shy of the CDR3 end, and the germline J gene is used to complete it. CDR1 SGHTA and CDR2 FQGNSA come from the germline V gene. Trimming pared 1 base from V and 2 bases from J, leaving 6 bases between. The CDR3 has 15 residues.

Remarks on this clone: The CDR3 goes on 3 residues after the read ends, and that part is filled in from the germline J gene. The chain combines TRBV6-1 with TRBJ1-2; maybe TRBD1 (5 bases). The CDR3 spans 12 residues. Germline V gene lookup returns CDR1 MNHNS and CDR2 SASEGT. Partial CDR3 DNA: TGTGCCAGCAGTGTACAGGTTTACGAC. Protein sequence: CASSVQVYD. The whole CDR3 protein reads CASSVQVYDYTF.

Concerning this clone itself: The read ends 3 residues shy of where the CDR3 ends; the end is completed using the germline J gene. This sequence joins TRBV9 and TRBJ2-3, with TRBD2 matching 12 bases. CDR3 length equals 17 residues. J lost 4 bases, V lost 4 bases, and 10 bases had no gene match. Germline CDR1 and CDR2: SGDLS and YYNGEE. The CDR3 sequence is CASSPRTSGAGADTQYF. Incomplete CDR3 DNA: TGTGCCAGCAGCCCCCGGACTAGCGGGGCCGGTGCAGATACG.

Comments on this clone: From the germline J gene comes the end of the CDR3, since the read stops 3 residues before it. The V and J genes are TRBV5-5 and TRBJ1-2; 7 bases line up with TRBD1. The CDR3 sequence is 15 residues long. Germline assignment: CDR1 SGHKS and CDR2 YYEKEE (reference sequence). V shed 4 bases, J shed 0 bases, and the junction held 6 bases outside the gene matches. The CDR3 reads CASSVQGLANYGYTF. Partial CDR3 DNA: TGTGCCAGCAGCGTACAGGGGCTAGCTAACTATGGC.

The CDR3 loop is CASSVGQGDDTEAFF. The covered CDR3 bases are TGTGCCAGCAGCGTAGGACAGGGAGACGACACTGAA. The chain uses TRBV9 and TRBJ1-1; 7 bases align to TRBD1. The read ends 3 residues shy of where the CDR3 ends; the end is completed using the germline J gene. Per the germline V gene, CDR1 is SGDLS and CDR2 is YYNGEE. The CDR3 runs to 15 residues. The V and J ends lost 0 bases and 3 bases, in that order; junction bases with no gene match: 5. The complete variable domain, with remaining parts taken from reference TRBV9 and TRBJ1-1, reads DSGVTQTPKHLITATGQRVTLRCSPRSGDLSVYWYQQSLDQGLQFLIQYYNGEERAKGNILERFSAQQFPDLHSELNLSSLELGDSALYFCASSVGQGDDTEAFFGQGTRLTVV.

Turning to this clone: One end of the junction does not line up with germline, which may come from a read error. The CDR3 extends 3 residues past the end of the read, so its final part is completed from the germline J gene. This chain links TRBV7-7 with TRBJ2-2; 8 bases agree with TRBD1. CDR1 is SSHAT, CDR2 FNYEAQ, per germline (reference sequence). The CDR3 totals 16 residues. The CDR3 DNA, read in part, is TGTGCTAGCAGCTTAAACCCCCCAGGGGGCAATTCACCG. Protein product: CASSLNPPGGNSP. The whole CDR3 protein reads CASSLNPPGGNSPLFF. The full variable domain, with the rest looked up from reference TRBV7-7 and TRBJ2-2, is GAGVSQSPRYKVTKRGQDVTLRCDPISSHATLYWYQQALGQGPEFLTYFNYEAQPDKSGLPSDRFSAERPEGSISTLTIQRTEQRDSAMYRCASSLNPPGGNSPLFFGEGSRLTVL.

As for this clone: The read gets to within 3 residues of the CDR3 end, and the germline J gene fills in the rest. The chain uses TRBV30 and TRBJ2-3, with 14 bases matching TRBD2. The CDR3 is 16 residues long. Germline assignment: CDR1 GTSNPN and CDR2 SVGIG (reference sequence). CDR3 amino acids: CAWSRTSGGTGETQYF. Incomplete CDR3 DNA: TGTGCCTGGAGTAGGACTAGCGGGGGGACGGGGGAGACG.

Regarding this clone: The CDR3 end falls 3 residues outside the read, so it is completed with the germline J gene. The V gene is TRBV7-2, the J gene TRBJ2-3; D may be TRBD2 (5 bases). There are 11 residues in the CDR3. The germline CDR1 and CDR2 sequences are SGHTA and FQGNSA. This CDR3 is CASSLGGTQYF. The DNA read from the CDR3 is TGTGCCAGCAGCTTGGGCGGGACG.